This T cell receptor beta chain was documented in a study of PD-1 blockade in classical Hodgkin lymphoma. Study-wide findings and caveats: The study found complete responders had baseline diversity similar to newly diagnosed patients.

Repertoires were generated with immunoSEQ multiplex PCR, while TCRdb's copy carries only in-frame clones and drops some. The sample yields 21,000 or so clones, about 85% seen once. Germline loops: CDR1 MNHNY, CDR2 SVGAGI (reference sequence). The CDR3 has 13 amino acids. The V gene lost 7 bases and the J gene lost 0 bases, with 9 bases spanning the gap. Time point here: cycle 4 day 1 (C4D1), after 6 weeks of nivolumab. Brentuximab vedotin exposure varied among the patients, all of whom had relapsed after autologous stem cell transplantation. About this clone itself: Its antigen is as yet unknown.

The rearrangement links TRBV6-6 to TRBJ1-2; D not resolved. This clonotype originated in a human donor with classical Hodgkin lymphoma. The source material was peripheral blood mononuclear cells (PBMCs), sampled before the fourth cycle of nivolumab. The CDR3 DNA is TGTGCCAGCAATCAAACACCTAACTATGGCTACACCTTC. It encodes CASNQTPNYGYTF.